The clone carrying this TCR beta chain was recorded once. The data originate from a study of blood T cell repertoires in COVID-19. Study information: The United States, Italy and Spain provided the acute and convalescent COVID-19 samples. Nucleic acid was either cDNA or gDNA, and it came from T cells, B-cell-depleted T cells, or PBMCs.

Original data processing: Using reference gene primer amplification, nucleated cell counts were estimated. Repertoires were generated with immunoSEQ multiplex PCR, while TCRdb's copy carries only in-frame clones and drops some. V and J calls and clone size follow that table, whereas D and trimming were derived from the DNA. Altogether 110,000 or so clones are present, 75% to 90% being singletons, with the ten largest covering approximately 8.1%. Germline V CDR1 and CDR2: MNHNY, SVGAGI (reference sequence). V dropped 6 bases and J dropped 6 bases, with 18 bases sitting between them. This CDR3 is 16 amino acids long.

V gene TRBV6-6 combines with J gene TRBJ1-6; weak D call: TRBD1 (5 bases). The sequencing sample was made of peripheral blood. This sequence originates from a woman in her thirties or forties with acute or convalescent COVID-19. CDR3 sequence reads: CASSPFLTGGNSPLHF. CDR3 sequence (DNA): TGTGCCAGCAGCCCCTTTTTGACCGGGGGTAATTCACCCCTCCACTTT.